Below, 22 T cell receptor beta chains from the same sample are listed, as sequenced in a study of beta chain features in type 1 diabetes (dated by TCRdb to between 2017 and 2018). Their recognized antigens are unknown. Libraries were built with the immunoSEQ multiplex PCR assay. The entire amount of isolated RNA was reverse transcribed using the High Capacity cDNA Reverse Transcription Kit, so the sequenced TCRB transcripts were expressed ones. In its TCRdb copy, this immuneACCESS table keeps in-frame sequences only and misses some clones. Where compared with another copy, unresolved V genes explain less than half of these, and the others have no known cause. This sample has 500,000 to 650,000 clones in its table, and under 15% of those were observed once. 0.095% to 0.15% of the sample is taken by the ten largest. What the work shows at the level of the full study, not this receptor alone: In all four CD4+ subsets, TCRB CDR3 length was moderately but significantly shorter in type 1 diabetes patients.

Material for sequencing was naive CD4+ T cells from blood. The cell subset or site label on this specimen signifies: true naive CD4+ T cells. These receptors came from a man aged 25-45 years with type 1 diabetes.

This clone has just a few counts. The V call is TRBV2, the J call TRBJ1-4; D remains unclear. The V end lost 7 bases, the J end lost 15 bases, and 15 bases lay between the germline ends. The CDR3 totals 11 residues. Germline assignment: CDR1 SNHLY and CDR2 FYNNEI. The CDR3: CASTEGGVLFF. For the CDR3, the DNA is TGTGCCAGCACGGAGGGTGGGGTGTTGTTTTTT.

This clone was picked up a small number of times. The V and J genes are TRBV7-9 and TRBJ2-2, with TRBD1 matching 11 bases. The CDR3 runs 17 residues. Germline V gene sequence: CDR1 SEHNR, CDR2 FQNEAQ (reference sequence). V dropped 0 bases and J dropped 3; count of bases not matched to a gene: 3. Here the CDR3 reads CASSLARTGGHTGELFF. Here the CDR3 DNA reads TGTGCCAGCAGCTTAGCCCGGACAGGGGGCCACACCGGGGAGCTGTTTTTT. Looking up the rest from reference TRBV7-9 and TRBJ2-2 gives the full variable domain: DTGVSQNPRHKITKRGQNVTFRCDPISEHNRLYWYRQTLGQGPEFLTYFQNEAQLEKSRLLSDRFSAERPKGSFSTLEIQRTEQGDSAMYLCASSLARTGGHTGELFFGEGSRLTVL.

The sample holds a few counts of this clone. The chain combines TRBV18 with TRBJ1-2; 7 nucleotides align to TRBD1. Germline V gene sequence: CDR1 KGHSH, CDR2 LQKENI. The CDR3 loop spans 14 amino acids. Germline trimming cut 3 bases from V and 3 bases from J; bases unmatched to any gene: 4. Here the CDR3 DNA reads TGTGCCAGCTCACCTGCCGGGACAGACTATGGCTACACCTTC. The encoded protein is CASSPAGTDYGYTF.

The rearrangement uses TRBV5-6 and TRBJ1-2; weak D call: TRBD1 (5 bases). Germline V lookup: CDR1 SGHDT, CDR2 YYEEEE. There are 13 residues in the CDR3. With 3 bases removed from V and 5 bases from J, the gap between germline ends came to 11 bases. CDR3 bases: TGTGCCAGCAGCTCGGGAGCAGGGTATGGCTACACCTTC. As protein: CASSSGAGYGYTF.

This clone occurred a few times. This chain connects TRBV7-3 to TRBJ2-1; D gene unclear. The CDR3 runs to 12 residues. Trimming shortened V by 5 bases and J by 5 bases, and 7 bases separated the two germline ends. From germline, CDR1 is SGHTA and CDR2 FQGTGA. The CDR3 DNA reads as TGTGCCAGCAGCCATGGGGACAATGAGCAGTTCTTC. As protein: CASSHGDNEQFF. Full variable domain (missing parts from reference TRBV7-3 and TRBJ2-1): GAGVSQTPSNKVTEKGKYVELRCDPISGHTALYWYRQSLGQGPEFLIYFQGTGAADDSGLPNDRFFAVRPEGSVSTLKIQRTERGDSAVYLCASSHGDNEQFFGPGTRLTVL.

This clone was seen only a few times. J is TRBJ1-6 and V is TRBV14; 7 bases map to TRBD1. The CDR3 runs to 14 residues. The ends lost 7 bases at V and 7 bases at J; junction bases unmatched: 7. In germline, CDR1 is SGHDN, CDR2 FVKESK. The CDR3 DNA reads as TGTGCCAGCAACCGACAGGGCCCCAATTCACCCCTCCACTTT. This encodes CASNRQGPNSPLHF.

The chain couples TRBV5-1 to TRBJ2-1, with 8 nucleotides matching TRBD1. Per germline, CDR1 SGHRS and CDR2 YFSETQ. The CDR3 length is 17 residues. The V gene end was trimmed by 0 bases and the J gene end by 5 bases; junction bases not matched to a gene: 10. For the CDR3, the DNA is TGCGCCAGCAGCTTGGGGTCAGGACAGGGACCAAACAATGAGCAGTTCTTC. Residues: CASSLGSGQGPNNEQFF.

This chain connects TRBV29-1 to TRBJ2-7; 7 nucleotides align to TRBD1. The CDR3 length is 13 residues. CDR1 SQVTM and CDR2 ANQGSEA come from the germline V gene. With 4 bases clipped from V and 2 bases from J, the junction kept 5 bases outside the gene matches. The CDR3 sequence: CSVAVQGAYEQYF. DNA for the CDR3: TGCAGCGTTGCGGTGCAGGGGGCCTACGAGCAGTACTTC.

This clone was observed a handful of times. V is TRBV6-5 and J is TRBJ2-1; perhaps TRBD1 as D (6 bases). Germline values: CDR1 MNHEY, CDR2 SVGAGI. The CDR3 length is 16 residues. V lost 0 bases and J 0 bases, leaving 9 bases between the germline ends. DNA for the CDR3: TGTGCCAGCAGTTACTCGGCGGACAGCTCCTACAATGAGCAGTTCTTC. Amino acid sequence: CASSYSADSSYNEQFF.

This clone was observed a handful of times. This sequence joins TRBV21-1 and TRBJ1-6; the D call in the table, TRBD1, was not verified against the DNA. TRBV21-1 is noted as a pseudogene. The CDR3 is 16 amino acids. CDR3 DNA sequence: TGTGCCAGCAGCGCCTACCGGGACAGGGGGAGTTCACCCCTCCACTTT. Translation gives CASSAYRDRGSSPLHF.

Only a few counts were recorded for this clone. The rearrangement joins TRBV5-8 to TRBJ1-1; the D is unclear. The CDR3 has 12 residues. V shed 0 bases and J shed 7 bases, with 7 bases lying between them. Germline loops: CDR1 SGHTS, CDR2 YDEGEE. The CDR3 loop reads CASSLDTDEAFF. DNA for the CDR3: TGTGCCAGCAGCTTGGATACAGATGAAGCTTTCTTT.

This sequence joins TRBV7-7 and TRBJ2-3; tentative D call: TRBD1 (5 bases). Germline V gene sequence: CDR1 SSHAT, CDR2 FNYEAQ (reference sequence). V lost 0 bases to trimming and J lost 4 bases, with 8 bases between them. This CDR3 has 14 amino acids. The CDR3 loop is CASSLAQGSDTQYF. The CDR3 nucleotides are TGTGCCAGCAGCTTAGCGCAGGGTTCAGATACGCAGTATTTT.

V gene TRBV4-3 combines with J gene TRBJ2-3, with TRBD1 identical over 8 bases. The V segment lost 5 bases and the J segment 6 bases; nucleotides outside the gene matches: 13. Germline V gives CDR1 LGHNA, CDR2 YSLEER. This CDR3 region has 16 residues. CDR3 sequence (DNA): TGCGCCAGCAGCTCCTTCCGGGACAGGCTGGGGGATACGCAGTATTTT. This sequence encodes CASSSFRDRLGDTQYF.

CDR3 nucleotide sequence: TGTGCCAGTAGTCCCGGGACTTTACTAGAGACCCAGTACTTC. Protein: CASSPGTLLETQYF. The V and J genes are TRBV19 and TRBJ2-5, with a tentative D call TRBD2 (6 bases). CDR1 is LNHDA, CDR2 SQIVND, per germline (reference sequence). The CDR3 is 14 amino acids. V was cut by 5 bases and J by 4 bases, with 14 bases left in between.

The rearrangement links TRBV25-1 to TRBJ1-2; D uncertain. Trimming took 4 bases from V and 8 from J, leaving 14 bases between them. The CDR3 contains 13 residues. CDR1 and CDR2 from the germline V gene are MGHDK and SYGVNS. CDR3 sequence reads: CASSGIQVGGYTF. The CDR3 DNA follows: TGTGCCAGCAGTGGTATCCAGGTCGGGGGCTACACCTTC.

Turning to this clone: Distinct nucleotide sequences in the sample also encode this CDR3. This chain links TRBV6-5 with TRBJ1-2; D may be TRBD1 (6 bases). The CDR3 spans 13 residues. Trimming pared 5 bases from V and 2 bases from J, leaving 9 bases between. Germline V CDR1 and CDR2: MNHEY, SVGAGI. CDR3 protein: CASSLDRNYGYTF. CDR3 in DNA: TGTGCCAGCAGTCTTGACAGGAACTATGGCTACACCTTC.

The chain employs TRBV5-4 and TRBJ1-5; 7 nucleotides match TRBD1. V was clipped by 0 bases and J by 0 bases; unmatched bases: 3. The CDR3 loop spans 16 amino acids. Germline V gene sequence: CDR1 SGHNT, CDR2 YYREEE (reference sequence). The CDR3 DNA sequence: TGTGCCAGCAGCTTGGACAGGGGAGATAGCAATCAGCCCCAGCATTTT. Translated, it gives CASSLDRGDSNQPQHF.

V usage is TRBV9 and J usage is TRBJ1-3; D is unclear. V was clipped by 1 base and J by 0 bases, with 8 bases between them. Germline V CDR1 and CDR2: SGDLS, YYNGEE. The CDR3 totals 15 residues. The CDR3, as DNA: TGTGCCAGCAGCGTATCTGGAGTCTCTGGAAACACCATATATTTT. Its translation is CASSVSGVSGNTIYF.

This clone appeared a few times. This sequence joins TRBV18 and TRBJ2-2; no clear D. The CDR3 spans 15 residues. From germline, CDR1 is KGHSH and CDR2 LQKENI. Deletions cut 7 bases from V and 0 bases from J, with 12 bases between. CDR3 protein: CASFKMAANTGELFF. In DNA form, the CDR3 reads TGTGCCAGCTTCAAAATGGCCGCGAACACCGGGGAGCTGTTTTTT.

CDR3 sequence reads: CAWSVLSTTGGLNEKLFF. DNA of the CDR3: TGTGCCTGGAGTGTACTTTCTACGACAGGGGGATTAAATGAAAAACTGTTTTTT. V usage is TRBV30 and J usage is TRBJ1-4; 9 positions match TRBD1. The CDR3 spans 18 residues. The V segment lost 0 bases and the J segment 5 bases; nucleotides outside the gene matches: 13. Germline CDR1 and CDR2: GTSNPN and SVGIG (reference sequence).

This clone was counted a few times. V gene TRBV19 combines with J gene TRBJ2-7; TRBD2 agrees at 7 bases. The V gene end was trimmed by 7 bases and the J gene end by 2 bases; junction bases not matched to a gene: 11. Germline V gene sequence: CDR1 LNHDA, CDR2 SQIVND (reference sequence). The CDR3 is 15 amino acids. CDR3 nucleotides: TGTGCCAGTACCACAAGCGGGGTCCCTCCCTACGAGCAGTACTTC. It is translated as CASTTSGVPPYEQYF.

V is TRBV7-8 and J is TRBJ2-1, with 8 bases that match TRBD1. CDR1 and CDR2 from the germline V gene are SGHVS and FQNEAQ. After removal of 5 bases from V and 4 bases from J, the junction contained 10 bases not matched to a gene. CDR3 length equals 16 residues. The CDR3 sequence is CASSARQGSVYNEQFF. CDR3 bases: TGTGCCAGCAGCGCCCGACAGGGGAGCGTTTACAATGAGCAGTTCTTC.